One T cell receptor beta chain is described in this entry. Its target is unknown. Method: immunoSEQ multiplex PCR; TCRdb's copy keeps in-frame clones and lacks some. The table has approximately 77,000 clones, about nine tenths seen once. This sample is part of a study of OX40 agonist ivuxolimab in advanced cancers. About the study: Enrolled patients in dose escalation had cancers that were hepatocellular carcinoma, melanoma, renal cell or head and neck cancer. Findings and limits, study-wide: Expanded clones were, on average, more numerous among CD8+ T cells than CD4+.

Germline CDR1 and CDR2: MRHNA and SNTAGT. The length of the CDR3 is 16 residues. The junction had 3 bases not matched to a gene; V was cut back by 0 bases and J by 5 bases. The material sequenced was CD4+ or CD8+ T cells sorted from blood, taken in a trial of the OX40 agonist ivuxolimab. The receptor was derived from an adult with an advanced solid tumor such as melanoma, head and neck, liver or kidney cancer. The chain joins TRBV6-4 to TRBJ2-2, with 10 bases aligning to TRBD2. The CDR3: CASSDSLAGETGELFF. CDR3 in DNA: TGTGCCAGCAGTGACTCGCTAGCGGGAGAGACCGGGGAGCTGTTTTTT.